This is a list of T cell receptor beta chains from one sample in a study of cytomegalovirus exposure and HLA in healthy donors. Assay: immunoSEQ multiplex PCR; the TCRdb copy retains only in-frame clones and omits some. This table has about 180,000 clones, 75% to 90% appearing once. Sequences were obtained from PBMCs. Every receptor here comes from a girl between 10 and 17 years old in good health and CMV-seropositive. The conserved cysteine and the conserved F or W are not part of the CDR3 here. Each record gives: CDR3 protein, V gene, CDR3 length.

ASSLGTGAYEQY TRBV27 12
ASSPTSEYEQY TRBV7-6 11
SVDAGALQETQY TRBV29-1 12
ATSREQGSGNTIY TRBV15 13
ASSESTGDEQY TRBV10-1 11
ASSVGRGRDQPQH TRBV9 13
ASSPGLAGGNPHEQF TRBV4-1 15
ASSLNPGNEKLF TRBV7-6 12
AWSLNPPGLLTGELF TRBV30 15
ARSSTNTEAF TRBV2 10
ATSRDTPQAHEQY TRBV15 13
ATSRDRGIDNEQF TRBV15 13
ASSEAEIGETQY TRBV25-1 12
SVDGTSGRTADTQY TRBV29-1 14
ASRQGSGNTIY TRBV2 11
ASSSLGQSHAEQY TRBV5-1 13
ASTFSTGSNTGELF TRBV5-1 14
ASSLRQGTNEKLF TRBV7-2 13
ASSQGSVGGAWHEQY TRBV4-1 15
ASNVGSTRYNEQF TRBV11-2 13
ASRRQSGYT TRBV5-6 9
ASSTGQLYGYT TRBV28 11
AWRTKWRAGWGANVLT TRBV30 16
ASSLGLADPRTEAF TRBV5-1 14
ASSWGWRVVGYT TRBV5-6 12
ASSLQRNTEAF TRBV7-2 11
SVEGGFNSGANVLT TRBV29-1 14
ASSPQWRDRGRNTEAF TRBV7-2 16
ASSRSGGRVTEAF TRBV19 13
SWGGIAGVTGELF TRBV29-1 13
ASSLRDSPYEQY TRBV27 12
ASSYVDRVNSPLH TRBV6-5 13
ASSSGTSDYNEQF TRBV5-4 13
ASSTGPGLAGDEQF TRBV7-2 14
ASSFRTSGTVTDTQY TRBV5-1 15
ATSDRDRVQTTQY TRBV15 13
ASSGVSSGSPYNEQF TRBV25-1 15
ASSLAQGRPGTQY TRBV5-4 13
ASHLAGGETQY TRBV7-9 11
ASSLPDRGLGRGNTEAF TRBV18 17
ASSLGLGLAGELF TRBV13 13
ASSLNEGARVYNEQF TRBV7-9 15
ASSPGGRDEQY TRBV18 11
ASGTGRSEQY TRBV9 10
ASSLNTVWEQY TRBV7-9 11
ASSLQSGRQETQY TRBV7-8 13
ASRPWGDTGELF TRBV19 12
ATHKPGGSDTEAF TRBV10-3 13
AWSVLPIRVVDTEAF TRBV30 15
ASSPRDRELGYT TRBV7-9 12
ASSVRDRVYQPQH TRBV6-1 13